The 17 T cell receptor beta chains below come from one sample, sequenced in a study of blood T cell repertoires in COVID-19. Sequencing was performed with immunoSEQ multiplex PCR; in TCRdb, only in-frame clones are kept and a portion is missing. The data contain about 270,000 clones, 85% to 90% of them singletons. The sample comprised PBMCs or T cells enriched from blood (not recorded which). These receptors all come from a woman under 30 who had recovered from COVID-19.

This rearrangement joins TRBV5-4 to TRBJ1-1; possibly TRBD1 for D (6 bases). The CDR3 contains 14 residues. CDR1 and CDR2 from the germline V gene are SGHNT and YYREEE (reference sequence). The V end lost 4 bases, the J end lost 4 bases, and 14 bases lay between the germline ends. In DNA, the CDR3 is TGTGCCAGCAGCCCACAGACAGGTTCCACTGAAGCTTTCTTT. Protein product: CASSPQTGSTEAFF.

CDR3 residues: CASSGTGTGNEKLFF. The CDR3 DNA follows: TGCGCCAGCAGCGGAACCGGGACAGGGAATGAAAAACTGTTTTTT. This chain joins TRBV5-1 and TRBJ1-4, with TRBD1 matching over 9 bases. This CDR3 region has 15 residues. V lost 4 bases and J lost 5; bases outside the gene matches: 6. The germline gives CDR1 SGHRS, CDR2 YFSETQ. Together with reference TRBV5-1 and TRBJ1-4, the CDR3 gives the full variable domain: KAGVTQTPRYLIKTRGQQVTLSCSPISGHRSVSWYQQTPGQGLQFLFEYFSETQRNKGNFPGRFSGRQFSNSRSEMNVSTLELGDSALYLCASSGTGTGNEKLFFGSGTQLSVL.

The chain links TRBV15 to TRBJ2-1; D may be TRBD1 (5 bases). CDR1 and CDR2 from the germline V gene are LNHNV and YYDKDF (reference sequence). V lost 1 base to trimming and J lost 0 bases, with 10 bases between them. This CDR3 comprises 16 residues. In nucleotides, the CDR3 is TGTGCCACCAGCAGAGGGCCAGACAGCTCCTACAATGAGCAGTTCTTC. Translation: CATSRGPDSSYNEQFF. Filled out from reference TRBV15 and TRBJ2-1, the complete variable domain reads DAMVIQNPRYQVTQFGKPVTLSCSQTLNHNVMYWYQQKSSQAPKLLFHYYDKDFNNEADTPDNFQSRRPNTSFCFLDIRSPGLGDTAMYLCATSRGPDSSYNEQFFGPGTRLTVL.

This sequence joins TRBV6-2 or TRBV6-3 and TRBJ2-7, with 12 bases lining up with TRBD2. Looked up from germline, CDR1 is MNHEY and CDR2 is SVGEGT. The length of the CDR3 is 20 residues. The ends lost 2 bases at V and 2 bases at J; junction bases unmatched: 16. The CDR3 DNA is TGTGCCAGCAGTTACCCCGCCCGCACTAGCGGGGGGTCGGCCCCCTACGAGCAGTACTTC. Amino acids: CASSYPARTSGGSAPYEQYF.

This chain links TRBV10-3 with TRBJ1-2; 8 positions agree with TRBD1. CDR1 is ENHRY and CDR2 is SYGVKD in the germline V gene. CDR3 length: 11 residues. Germline trimming cut 10 bases from V and 7 bases from J; bases unmatched to any gene: 5. The CDR3 nucleotides are TGTGCCACCCAGGGGGCGGGTGGCTACACCTTC. It specifies CATQGAGGYTF.

The V gene is TRBV7-9, the J gene TRBJ2-5; D perhaps matches TRBD2 (6 bases). CDR1 SEHNR and CDR2 FQNEAQ come from the germline V gene (reference sequence). This CDR3 region has 14 residues. The V end was cut by 3 bases, the J end by 4 bases, with 12 bases between. The CDR3 DNA reads as TGTGCCAGCAGCTTGTCGGGGGTCGGAGAGACCCAGTACTTC. This encodes CASSLSGVGETQYF.

The chain couples TRBV12-3 or TRBV12-4 to TRBJ1-1; 10 bases are shared with TRBD1. The junction had 6 bases not matched to a gene; V was cut back by 6 bases and J by 8 bases. CDR3 length: 13 residues. In DNA, the CDR3 is TGTGCCAGCAGCGGGGACAGGGGCGAAGAAGCTTTCTTT. It yields the protein CASSGDRGEEAFF.

This clone was counted once. In the same sample, other DNA sequences code for this CDR3. The rearrangement links TRBV5-1 to TRBJ1-4; 7 bases agree with TRBD1. The trim removed 0 bases at V and 6 bases at J, leaving 5 bases unmatched. In germline, CDR1 is SGHRS, CDR2 YFSETQ. CDR3 length equals 15 residues. The CDR3 loop reads CASSLAGTEDEKLFF. The CDR3 region has the DNA TGCGCCAGCAGCTTGGCGGGGACAGAGGATGAAAAACTGTTTTTT.

V gene TRBV5-5 combines with J gene TRBJ2-3, with 14 bases identical to TRBD2. The germline V gene has CDR1 SGHKS and CDR2 YYEKEE (reference sequence). Trimming took 5 bases from V and 6 from J; bases not matched to a gene: 8. This CDR3 comprises 16 residues. The CDR3 sequence: CASSPGLAGGRDTQYF. The DNA of the CDR3 is TGTGCCAGCAGTCCTGGACTAGCGGGGGGAAGGGATACGCAGTATTTT.

This rearrangement joins TRBV10-1 to TRBJ1-3, with a possible D match to TRBD1 (6 bases). Trimming stripped 4 bases from V and 3 bases from J, with 10 bases between. CDR1 and CDR2 from the germline V gene are WNHNN and SYGVQD (reference sequence). The CDR3 contains 14 residues. CDR3 loop: CASSGTVGGNTIYF. CDR3 in DNA: TGCGCCAGCAGTGGGACAGTCGGTGGAAACACCATATATTTT.

The chain is built from TRBV5-6 and TRBJ1-2; TRBD1 aligns across 9 bases. Trimming cost V 4 bases and J 6 bases; bases outside gene matches: 7. Germline V CDR1 and CDR2: SGHDT, YYEEEE. CDR3 length equals 14 residues. The DNA for the CDR3 is TGTGCCAGCAGCGACAGGGGGAAGGCAGATGGCTACACCTTC. Its translation is CASSDRGKADGYTF.

This chain links TRBV2 with TRBJ1-2; TRBD1 might be the D (5 bases). Germline V CDR1 and CDR2: SNHLY, FYNNEI. The CDR3 covers 12 residues. V lost 4 bases and J 4 bases, leaving 7 bases between the germline ends. This CDR3 is CASSAGLYGYTF. CDR3 DNA: TGTGCCAGCAGTGCAGGGCTCTATGGCTACACCTTC.

This chain connects TRBV29-1 to TRBJ1-2; D is possibly TRBD1 (6 bases). The CDR3 is 13 residues long. V shed 4 bases and J shed 3 bases, with 12 bases lying between them. CDR1 and CDR2 (germline): SQVTM, ANQGSEA. CDR3 DNA: TGCAGCGTTGCAGGGGTGCCGGACTATGGCTACACCTTC. Translation: CSVAGVPDYGYTF.

This chain joins TRBV7-9 and TRBJ1-1; D is uncertain. Germline CDR1 and CDR2: SEHNR and FQNEAQ (reference sequence). This CDR3 is built from 14 residues. V was pared by 1 base and J by 6 bases, with 12 bases between. The CDR3 sequence is CASSLVRGGAEAFF. CDR3 in DNA: TGTGCCAGCAGCTTAGTCCGGGGTGGGGCTGAAGCTTTCTTT.

J is TRBJ1-2 and V is TRBV6-5; TRBD1 is a possible D gene (6 bases). The V and J ends lost 5 bases and 8 bases respectively, with 21 bases between them. Germline loops: CDR1 MNHEY, CDR2 SVGAGI. The CDR3 is 15 residues long. The CDR3, as DNA: TGTGCCAGCAGTAACCGTCCGGGCCTCCAGGGGGGCTACACCTTC. As protein: CASSNRPGLQGGYTF.

This clone has just a few counts. The V and J genes are TRBV19 and TRBJ1-4, with TRBD1 matching over 10 bases. Germline values: CDR1 LNHDA, CDR2 SQIVND (reference sequence). J gave up 8 bases and V 1 base, and 10 bases lay outside the gene matches. This CDR3 is built from 17 residues. The CDR3 spells CASSIVQQTGGEEKLFF. The CDR3 DNA follows: TGTGCCAGTAGTATAGTCCAACAGACAGGGGGCGAAGAAAAACTGTTTTTT.

The chain links TRBV5-1 to TRBJ2-7; maybe TRBD2 (6 bases). The CDR3 extends over 13 amino acids. Trimming shortened V by 0 bases and J by 6 bases, and 10 bases separated the two germline ends. The germline gives CDR1 SGHRS, CDR2 YFSETQ. The CDR3 nucleotides read TGCGCCAGCAGCTTGGATCTAGCGCGCGAGCAGTACTTC. Protein sequence: CASSLDLAREQYF.